The 5 T cell receptor beta chains given below trace back to one sample, sequenced in a study of cytomegalovirus exposure and HLA in healthy donors. PCR employed 60 Vbeta and 13 Jbeta primers. Data came from immunoSEQ multiplex PCR; TCRdb stores just in-frame clones and leaves some out. Counted here are around 50,000 clones, roughly 79% occurring once; the ten biggest clones make up roughly 3.1%. Sequencing input: PBMCs. The receptor set was obtained from a man over 45 in good health and CMV-seronegative.

CDR3 protein: CASSLGWGDSYEQYF. The CDR3 DNA reads TGCGCCAGCAGCCTCGGGTGGGGGGACTCCTACGAGCAGTACTTC. The rearrangement uses TRBV5-1 and TRBJ2-7, with a possible D match to TRBD2 (6 bases). CDR1 SGHRS and CDR2 YFSETQ come from the germline V gene. The V end lost 4 bases, the J end lost 0 bases, and 14 bases lay between the germline ends. The CDR3 is 15 amino acids.

CDR3 in DNA: TGTGCCAGCAGCACCAGCGGGGGAAGCTCCTACGAGCAGTACTTC. It codes for CASSTSGGSSYEQYF. The chain couples TRBV11-2 to TRBJ2-7, with 8 bases matching TRBD2. Germline CDR1 SGHAT, CDR2 FQNNGV. CDR3 length equals 15 residues. J gave up 0 bases and V 5 bases, and 6 bases lay outside the gene matches.

The chain uses TRBV4-1 and TRBJ2-2; TRBD2 agrees at 8 bases. This CDR3 is built from 18 residues. V shed 3 bases, J shed 0 bases, and the junction held 9 bases outside the gene matches. Germline V gene data show CDR1 as MGHRA and CDR2 as YSYEKL. This CDR3 is CASSHGLAVTTNTGELFF. Written as DNA, the CDR3 is TGCGCCAGCAGCCACGGACTAGCCGTAACTACGAACACCGGGGAGCTGTTTTTT.

This clone was seen just once. J is TRBJ2-1 and V is TRBV6-1; 11 nucleotides agree with TRBD2. Germline values: CDR1 MNHNS, CDR2 SASEGT. The CDR3 totals 14 residues. With V trimmed by 6 bases and J by 5 bases, 3 bases remained unmatched. As DNA, the CDR3 is TGTGCCAGCAGCCCGGGACTAGCGGACAATGAGCAGTTCTTC. It codes for CASSPGLADNEQFF.

The J gene is TRBJ2-3, the V gene TRBV27; 7 nucleotides align to TRBD1. Germline V CDR1 and CDR2: MNHEY, SMNVEV (reference sequence). After removal of 5 bases from V and 4 bases from J, the junction contained 15 bases not matched to a gene. This CDR3 is built from 17 residues. The CDR3 DNA reads as TGTGCCAGCAGTCTACAGCTCAGGGGGATGTCGGCAGATACGCAGTATTTT. It codes for CASSLQLRGMSADTQYF.